Listed below are T cell receptor beta chains from one sample, sequenced in a study of shared clonotypes between healthy human individuals. Only in-frame clones appear in the TCRdb table, and some are missing; sequencing was by immunoSEQ multiplex PCR. The data show roughly 490,000 clones, 79% seen once. Source material: PBMCs. These receptors were taken from a woman aged 40 to 50 in good health. Some clones in this sample may be carry-over from other donors' samples. The CDR3 runs from the conserved cysteine through the conserved F or W. Only part of the rows carry a size: once, few, many, or a class if the clone is expanded.

CDR3aa: CASSQRASYNEQFF
v_gene: TRBV4-1
abundance: once

CDR3aa: CASSQEIDSSYEQYF
v_gene: TRBV4-2
abundance: many

CDR3aa: CASSLKGQMSNTEAFF
v_gene: TRBV7-2
abundance: .

CDR3aa: CASSYGGRDTDTQYF
v_gene: TRBV6-6
abundance: .

CDR3aa: CASRPGQLNTGELFF
v_gene: TRBV5-1
abundance: .

CDR3aa: CASSPRTATTDTQYF
v_gene: TRBV9
abundance: .

CDR3aa: CASSLDRGPYNEQFF
v_gene: TRBV11-1
abundance: .

CDR3aa: CASSPLTGTNEKLFF
v_gene: TRBV18
abundance: .

CDR3aa: CSVRRGGTEAFF
v_gene: TRBV29-1
abundance: .

CDR3aa: CSAFRAGYGYTF
v_gene: TRBV29-1
abundance: .

CDR3aa: CASSLEGTGAGETQYF
v_gene: TRBV11-2
abundance: once

CDR3aa: CASRTGRVTEAFF
v_gene: TRBV28
abundance: once

CDR3aa: CASSETTGRTGELFF
v_gene: TRBV28
abundance: .

CDR3aa: CASSDSRGQGTDTQYF
v_gene: TRBV6-4
abundance: .

CDR3aa: CASSLSGNSYNEQFF
v_gene: TRBV5-1
abundance: .

CDR3aa: CASSSNSKNIQYF
v_gene: TRBV6-5
abundance: .

CDR3aa: CASSQDSWDRGNGYTF
v_gene: TRBV4-2
abundance: .

CDR3aa: CASSPPGTGGKETQYF
v_gene: TRBV11-2
abundance: .

CDR3aa: CASSLYHEQFF
v_gene: TRBV27
abundance: .

CDR3aa: CASILGGDREQQYF
v_gene: TRBV6-1
abundance: .

CDR3aa: CATSRDLRTDSFSGNTIYF
v_gene: TRBV15
abundance: .

CDR3aa: CASRGTYTDEQYF
v_gene: TRBV6-1
abundance: few

CDR3aa: CSVEETGYGYTF
v_gene: TRBV29-1
abundance: .

CDR3aa: CASISSQPHEAFF
v_gene: TRBV28
abundance: .

CDR3aa: CASSPRGAALTDTQYF
v_gene: TRBV18
abundance: .

CDR3aa: CASSEALWDLATNEKLFF
v_gene: TRBV6-1
abundance: .

CDR3aa: CASSLTDYRGLFF
v_gene: TRBV11-2
abundance: few